This T cell receptor (beta chain) emerged from a study of a mutant IDH1 vaccine in newly diagnosed glioma. Overall study: The patients received vaccinations eight times, in weeks 1, 3, 5, 7, 11, 15, 19 and 23. Earlier care involved radiotherapy, temozolomide, or both, and the majority received both. Findings and limits, study-wide: Among all patients, vaccine-induced immune responses occurred in around 94%.

The time point was: week 5, during vaccination. Doses of 300 ug of mutant IDH1 20-mer peptide were given with topical imiquimod. Trimming took 8 bases from V and 5 from J, leaving 16 bases between them. Germline CDR1 and CDR2: LNHDA and SQIVND (reference sequence). The CDR3 has 15 amino acids. The protocol was immunoSEQ multiplex PCR, while the TCRdb copy is restricted to in-frame clones and leaves out a portion. The sample holds 30,000 to 35,000 clones, approximately 50% seen once. About this clone itself: The antigen is undetermined.

The V call is TRBV19, the J call TRBJ1-6; D not certain. This TCR was sampled from a young woman with glioma. This specimen consisted of PBMCs, obtained from a glioma patient whose treatment included an IDH1 peptide vaccine. The chain's CDR3 is CASSSRVEDNSPLHF. The CDR3 DNA sequence: TGTGCCAGTTCTTCACGGGTGGAGGATAATTCACCCCTCCACTTT.